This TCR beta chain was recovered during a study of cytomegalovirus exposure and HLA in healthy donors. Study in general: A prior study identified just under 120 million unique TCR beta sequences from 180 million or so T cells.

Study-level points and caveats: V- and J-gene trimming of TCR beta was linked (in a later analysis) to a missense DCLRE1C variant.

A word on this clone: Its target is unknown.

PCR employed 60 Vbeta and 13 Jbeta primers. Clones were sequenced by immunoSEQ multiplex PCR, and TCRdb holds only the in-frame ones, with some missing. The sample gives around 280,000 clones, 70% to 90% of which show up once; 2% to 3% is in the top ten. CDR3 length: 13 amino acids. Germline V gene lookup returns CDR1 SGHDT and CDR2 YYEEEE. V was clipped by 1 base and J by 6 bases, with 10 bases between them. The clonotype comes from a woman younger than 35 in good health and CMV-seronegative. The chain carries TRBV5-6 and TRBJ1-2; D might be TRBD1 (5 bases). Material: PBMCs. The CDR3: CASSLRTLDGYTF. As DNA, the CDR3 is TGTGCCAGCAGCTTGAGGACATTAGATGGCTACACCTTC.